Described below is a single TCR beta chain sequence and its context. TCRdb's table, derived via immunoSEQ multiplex PCR, lists solely in-frame clones and lacks some. The sample carries 150,000 or so clones, about 89% recorded once. The data were obtained in a study of blood T cell repertoires in COVID-19. Study details: Sample material is recorded as cDNA or gDNA derived from T cells, B-cell-depleted T cells, or PBMCs.

CDR1 is DFQATT and CDR2 is SNEGSKA in the germline V gene (reference sequence). Trimming removed 3 bases at V and 6 bases at J, with 18 bases between. There are 14 residues in the CDR3. This receptor was taken from a middle-aged man with acute or convalescent COVID-19. The gene calls are TRBV20-1 and TRBJ2-7, with D perhaps matching TRBD2 (5 bases). Sample: peripheral blood. CDR3 sequence: CSASRLASALEQYF. The CDR3 nucleotides are TGCAGTGCTAGTAGGTTAGCGTCTGCCCTCGAGCAGTACTTC.